This T cell receptor (beta chain) derives from a study of cytomegalovirus exposure and HLA in healthy donors (dated by TCRdb to about 2017). Background for the entire study: According to an earlier analysis of several hundred of the donors, 150 million to 200 million T cells yielded 95 million to 140 million unique TCR beta sequences and more than 250 Gb of sequence data. An early release that covered some 640 HLA-typed donors contained approximately 300 gigabases of sequencing data and approximately 85 million unique TCR sequences. Of the approximately 370 genotyped donors, less than 85% were placed in the genetic ancestry cluster associated with self-reported Caucasian donors. The aim of the study was to test whether cataloging public T cell receptors could identify signatures of past pathogen exposure. The T cell repertoires of under 750 subjects were profiled by immunosequencing and related to cytomegalovirus serostatus. In addition to the first cohort of hundreds of subjects, a separate validation cohort of 120 different subjects was used. To predict cytomegalovirus infection status, the study brought together high-throughput TCR immunosequencing, statistical association of individual TCRs with disease status, and machine learning. A later analysis re-examined previously published TCR beta repertoires from about 670 donors and added high-resolution HLA genotyping to investigate patterns of TCR occurrence. Rather than drawing on any new phenotypic data, the later analysis identified candidate immune exposures from TCR beta sequences and the way those sequences occurred across donors. In an earlier analysis of roughly 580 of the donors, high-throughput TCR beta sequencing was used to judge whether each TCR beta V gene segment behaved as functional or pseudogenic. Donor age, sex, ethnicity and CMV serostatus were compiled alongside the repertoire data. In a later genetic analysis, genome-wide SNP genotypes for about 65% of the roughly 670 donors were used, and that subset was treated as a discovery cohort. Every repertoire in the discovery cohort had been generated on one and the same sequencing platform. HLA typing covered class I and class II loci at four-digit resolution. Typing coverage differed by locus: A, B, C, DRB1 and DQB1 were typed in roughly 629-630 donors, DQA1 in 500 to 550, DPA1 in over 600, and DPB1 in 400 to 490. A handful of DR-DQ haplotypes were treated as single units for association and clustering because of strong linkage in the cohort. Among about 390 genotyped donors of the cohort, an average of approximately 250,000 unique TCR beta nucleotide sequences were sequenced per donor, around 18% of them non-productive. Broader findings and caveats from the paper: The classifier was reported to diagnose cytomegalovirus status with high specificity and sensitivity in both the original and validation cohorts. In a later analysis, most CMV-associated TCR beta chains were found to appear HLA-restricted, with HLA associations seemingly driven largely by CMV exposure. In a later analysis, TCR association rates were found to vary across HLA loci, with the most associated TCRs seen for DRB1 alleles and the fewest for HLA-C alleles. An association between a missense DCLRE1C variant and V-gene and J-gene trimming of TCR beta chains was found in a later genetic analysis and replicated in an independent cohort. Compared with the approximately 600-donor mean, donors in an Asian-associated ancestry cluster had fewer N-insertions in productive TCRs, according to a later genetic analysis. In a later analysis, HLA-associated TCR beta chains showed more clonal expansion and lower generation probabilities than non-associated chains that were equally common. In an earlier analysis of around 600 of the donors, most TCR beta V segments were observed in productive rearrangements about 90% or about 30% of the time, broadly matching IMGT annotations. Fewer than 20 rarely observed V segments, including chromosome 9 orphons, were excluded from the earlier analysis of almost 600 of the donors because counts were too low. A total of 150 or so TCR beta chains were listed by the study as associated with cytomegalovirus. A further reported finding was that TCR beta sequences accurately predicted the HLA-A and HLA-B alleles for most subjects in the first cohort. Correlated functional status among segregating V segments might be attributable to linkage disequilibrium, but an unknown experimental factor could not be ruled out. The authors suggested that the approach could potentially be extended to other disease states and immunological phenotypes. Presence/absence analyses assumed roughly uniform sequencing depth across donors, an assumption that may not hold. At a false discovery rate of 0.05, a later analysis linked around 15,000 TCR beta sequences to specific HLA alleles. The 87-base-pair reads could not distinguish some IMGT-functional V segments, including TRBV6-2 and TRBV6-3, so those segments were excluded. In vitro tests confirmed that a few of the cytomegalovirus-associated TCR beta chains recognize cytomegalovirus antigens. Because HLA typing was missing for some donors at each locus, association tests included only the typed subset. Assigning TCR associations to individual alleles was difficult when HLA alleles, especially DR and DQ, strongly co-occurred. This cohort had only TCR beta chains sequenced, and the lack of alpha or paired-chain data limited which features could be detected. The sequencing pipeline was judged likely to have produced a cluster of highly shared sequence variants as a technical artifact. Several of the top co-occurrence clusters appeared to be linked to parvovirus B19, influenza, CMV and Epstein-Barr virus, according to a later analysis. Most TCR sequences were seen in very few donors, while some public TCRs were found in many individuals. For the cohort, immune exposure information was limited to CMV serostatus.

This clone was detected a few times. Its recognized antigen is unknown. No much larger clone is present one base from it, and per-base qualities are unavailable. The cohort was made up of 650 to 700 healthy bone marrow donors. At the time of sampling, every cohort member was nominally healthy, though immune exposures that went unrecorded were likely present. The donor was CMV seropositive and belonged to the group of about 290 seropositive cohort members. A peripheral blood sample was provided by each donor, and peripheral blood mononuclear cells were used for TCR beta sequencing. Genomic DNA was extracted from the blood cell samples with the Qiagen DNeasy Blood Extraction Kit. The CDR3 numbers 17 residues from cysteine through phenylalanine. CDR3 DNA is the only sequence kept; it has 51 bases, read in frame from the first base. From a lookup of the germline V gene, CDR1 and CDR2 are MGHRA and YSYEKL. Compared with germline, V lacks 4 bases and J lacks 1 base; bases without a gene match: 5.

Libraries were built with the immunoSEQ multiplex PCR assay. For the multiplex PCR, a mixture combining 60 forward primers for TCR Vbeta segments and 13 reverse primers for TCR Jbeta segments was used. Amplification of the CDR3 region of rearranged TCR beta genes was performed with a multiplex PCR assay on genomic DNA. On the Illumina HiSeq System, the amplified TCR beta libraries were sequenced as 87-base-pair reads. The study's processing was this. A later analysis counted tens of millions of unique TCR beta chains across the 666 repertoires, and around 9.9 million of these chains were shared by at least two donors. A nearest-neighbor algorithm error-corrected the raw reads and collapsed the reads into unique sequences, merging closely related sequences to remove PCR and sequencing errors. Alignment of CDR3 sequences to IMGT reference sequences was used to assign V, D and J gene segments. For a sequence to be retained, at least a six-nucleotide match to both a V gene segment and a J gene segment was required. A rearrangement counted as productive if the CDR3 had no stop codons and remained in frame with V and J, and every other rearrangement counted as non-productive. Following IMGT convention, CDR3 was defined as the stretch from the second conserved V-encoded cysteine up to the conserved J-encoded phenylalanine. The earlier analysis of roughly 590 of the donors excluded any sequence lacking an unambiguous match to a single V gene segment. In an earlier analysis of 587 of the donors, V segments were called functional above 56.7% productive rearrangements and were called segregating when the between-donor standard deviation exceeded 5%. A statistical classification framework was built for diagnosing cytomegalovirus status from the catalog of TCR beta chain sequences. V and J gene assignment, in a later analysis, came from comparing TCR nucleotide sequences with IMGT/GENE-DB human TR gene sequences. A later analysis assigned CDR3 sequences and most-parsimonious VDJ recombination scenarios with the TCRdist pipeline. In a later analysis, each TCR beta chain was defined by its CDR3 amino acid sequence together with its V-gene family, and reads lacking a unique V-gene family were excluded. To address suspected cross-contamination and a sequencing artifact, a later analysis removed some 620 highly shared, low-generation-probability nucleotide sequences. A later analysis calculated a clonal expansion index for each public chain from normalized within-repertoire ranks of inferred template counts. A later analysis computed generation probabilities with a VDJ recombination model fitted to out-of-frame rearrangements, and checked the results against IGoR. In a later analysis, hypergeometric tests were used to score TCR-TCR, TCR-HLA and TCR-CMV co-occurrence, with a repertoire-size bias correction applied to TCR pairs. In a later analysis, false discovery rates were estimated by permuting HLA or CMV assignments 20 times. A later analysis grouped co-occurring TCRs with DBSCAN, adding TCRdist sequence similarity when clustering within HLA-allele-positive subsets. Repertoires with fewer than 30,000 or more than 120,000 public chains were left out of co-occurrence clustering, as were five repertoires with anomalous nucleotide sharing. TCRdb limited this immuneACCESS table to in-frame rearrangements with V and J called. A share of clones is missing; checked studies link under half to unresolved V genes, and the rest is unexplained. V, J and clone size are those of that table, while D and trimming were read from the DNA. This sample gives roughly 180,000 clones in total; around a tenth of them show up just once. 1% to 1.5% of the sample is held by the ten biggest clonotypes.

Sequences were obtained from PBMCs. Recombination joined TRBV4-1 with TRBJ2-6; 9 bases in the junction line up with TRBD1. This sequence was found in a woman in her twenties or thirties in good health and CMV-seropositive. The nucleotides read TGCGCCAGCAGCCTTGGGACAGGGTTTTCTGGGGCCAACGTCCTGACTTTC. Its product reads: CASSLGTGFSGANVLTF.